This passage covers 8 T cell receptor beta chains from one sample sequenced in a study of human T cells and chemical hapten exposure. Time point described: patch test 3, about 24 weeks after DPC sensitization. Stated treatment: therapeutic diphenylcyclopropenone sensitization with weekly scalp DPC. In TCRdb, the RACE reads were re-called with MiXCR into one record per CDR3 protein. The table includes some 110,000 distinct CDR3 sequences, approximately 10% detected once. This specimen consisted of whole blood, obtained in connection with sensitization to the hapten diphenylcyclopropenone (DPC). The receptors derive from a woman aged 50 to 60 with alopecia areata. Some clones in this sample may be carry-over from other donors' samples.

V is TRBV20-1 and J is TRBJ2-3; no clear D gene. CDR1 DFQATT and CDR2 SNEGSKA come from the germline V gene (reference sequence). V gave up 5 bases and J gave up 2 bases, with 17 bases separating them. This CDR3 region has 15 residues. The CDR3 loop is CSAHSLGVNTDTQYF. DNA of the CDR3: TGCAGTGCTCACTCTTTAGGCGTGAACACAGATACGCAGTATTTT.

V usage is TRBV6-1 and J usage is TRBJ1-5; a possible D gene is TRBD1 (5 bases). V gave up 0 bases and J gave up 2 bases, with 11 bases separating them. This CDR3 contains 16 residues. Germline V lookup: CDR1 MNHNS, CDR2 SASEGT. CDR3 in amino acids: CASSEASGGGNQPQHF. DNA for the CDR3: TGTGCCAGCAGTGAAGCGTCGGGAGGGGGCAATCAGCCCCAGCATTTT.

This clonotype occurred a few times. This chain connects TRBV6-2 or TRBV6-3 to TRBJ1-1; D unclear. V gave up 0 bases and J gave up 0 bases, with 11 bases separating them. The germline CDR1 and CDR2 sequences are MNHEY and SVGEGT. The CDR3 spans 16 residues. The CDR3 bases are TGTGCCAGCAGTTACTCGGTGTGGGAGATGAACACTGAAGCTTTCTTT. This gives the protein CASSYSVWEMNTEAFF.

In its sample, this clonotype was seen a few times. The rearrangement uses TRBV7-9 and TRBJ2-7, with D perhaps TRBD1 (6 bases). CDR1 and CDR2 from the germline V gene are SEHNR and FQNEAQ (reference sequence). The CDR3 totals 17 residues. Trimming removed 5 bases at V and 2 bases at J, with 22 bases between. Here the CDR3 DNA reads TGTGCCAGCAGCGGCACAGGGTTACGGGGCGAGGCCTACGAGCAGTACTTC. This gives the protein CASSGTGLRGEAYEQYF.

The rearrangement links TRBV7-2 to TRBJ2-7; D call uncertain. Deletions cut 5 bases from V and 7 bases from J, with 15 bases between. CDR1 and CDR2 from the germline V gene are SGHTA and FQGNSA. The CDR3 has 13 residues. This CDR3 reads CASSPWTVEEQYF. As DNA, the CDR3 is TGTGCCAGCAGCCCCTGGACGGTAGAAGAGCAGTACTTC.

This clonotype has only a few counts. The genes are TRBV7-9 and TRBJ2-4; 7 bases are shared with TRBD1. The CDR3 covers 16 residues. The J segment lost 0 bases and the V segment lost 6 bases, leaving 8 bases of the junction unmatched. Germline V gene sequence: CDR1 SEHNR, CDR2 FQNEAQ (reference sequence). The CDR3: CASRSTGTVAKNIQYF. The CDR3 bases are TGTGCCAGCAGGTCGACCGGGACAGTAGCCAAAAACATTCAGTACTTC.

The genes are TRBV29-1 and TRBJ2-2; the D is unclear. CDR1 and CDR2 from the germline V gene are SQVTM and ANQGSEA. The CDR3 contains 12 residues. Trimming pared 5 bases from V and 1 base from J, leaving 5 bases between. The CDR3 DNA reads as TGCAGCGTTCAGAAGAACACCGGGGAGCTGTTTTTT. It is translated as CSVQKNTGELFF.

This clonotype turned up a few times. The gene calls are TRBV27 and TRBJ2-7; 8 bases are shared with TRBD2. The CDR3 runs 17 residues. With V trimmed by 3 bases and J by 2 bases, 12 bases remained unmatched. Germline CDR1 reads MNHEY; CDR2 reads SMNVEV (reference sequence). CDR3 in amino acids: CASSFASLAELTYEQYF. In nucleotides, the CDR3 is TGTGCCAGCAGTTTCGCCTCACTAGCGGAGCTTACCTACGAGCAGTACTTC.